This T cell receptor (beta chain) originates from a study of cytomegalovirus exposure and HLA in healthy donors. A multiplex PCR was run with 60 Vbeta primers and 13 Jbeta primers. Produced via immunoSEQ multiplex PCR; TCRdb's table is partial and in-frame only. This table holds 150,000 to 200,000 clones, more than 65% found once. V lost 6 bases and J 2 bases, leaving 14 bases between the germline ends. Germline V lookup: CDR1 MNHEY, CDR2 SVGAGI. The CDR3 sequence is 15 residues long. This TCR derives from a young man in good health and CMV-seronegative. Sequencing was performed on PBMCs. The chain links TRBV6-5 to TRBJ1-5; D is possibly TRBD1 (6 bases). CDR3 amino acids: CASRRGAVGNQPQHF. CDR3 DNA sequence: TGTGCCAGCAGGCGGGGGGCTGTCGGCAATCAGCCCCAGCATTTT.